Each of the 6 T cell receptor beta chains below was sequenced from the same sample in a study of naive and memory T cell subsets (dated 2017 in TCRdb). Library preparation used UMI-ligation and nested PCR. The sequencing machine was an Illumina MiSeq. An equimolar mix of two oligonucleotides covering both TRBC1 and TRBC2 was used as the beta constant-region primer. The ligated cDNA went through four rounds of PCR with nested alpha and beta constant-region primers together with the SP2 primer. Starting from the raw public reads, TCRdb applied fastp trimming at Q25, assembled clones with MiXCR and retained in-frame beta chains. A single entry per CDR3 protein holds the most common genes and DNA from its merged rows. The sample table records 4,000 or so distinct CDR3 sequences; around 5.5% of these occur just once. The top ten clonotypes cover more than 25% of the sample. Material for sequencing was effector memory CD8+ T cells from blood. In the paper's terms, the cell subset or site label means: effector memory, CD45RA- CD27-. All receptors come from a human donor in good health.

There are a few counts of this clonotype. The CDR3 loop is CASSTGTENSPLHF. The DNA for the CDR3 is TGTGCCAGCAGTACCGGGACAGAAAATTCACCCCTCCACTTT. V and J are TRBV6-1 and TRBJ1-6; TRBD1 matches 7 bases. The CDR3 length is 14 residues. In germline, CDR1 is MNHNS, CDR2 SASEGT. V was clipped by 5 bases and J by 7 bases; unmatched bases: 5.

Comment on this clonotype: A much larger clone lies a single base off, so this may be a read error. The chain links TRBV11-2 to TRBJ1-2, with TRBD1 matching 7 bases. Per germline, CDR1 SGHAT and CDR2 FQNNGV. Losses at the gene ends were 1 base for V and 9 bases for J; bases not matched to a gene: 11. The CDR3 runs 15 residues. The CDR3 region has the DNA TGTGCCAGCAGCTTAGGACAGACAGGGCGGTATAGCTACACCTTC. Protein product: CASSLGQTGRYSYTF.

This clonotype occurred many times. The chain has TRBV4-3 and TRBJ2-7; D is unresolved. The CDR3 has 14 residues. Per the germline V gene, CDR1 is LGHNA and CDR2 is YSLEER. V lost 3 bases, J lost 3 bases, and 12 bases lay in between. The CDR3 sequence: CASSQSGEVYEQYF. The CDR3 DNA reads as TGCGCCAGCAGCCAGTCAGGAGAGGTCTACGAGCAGTACTTC.

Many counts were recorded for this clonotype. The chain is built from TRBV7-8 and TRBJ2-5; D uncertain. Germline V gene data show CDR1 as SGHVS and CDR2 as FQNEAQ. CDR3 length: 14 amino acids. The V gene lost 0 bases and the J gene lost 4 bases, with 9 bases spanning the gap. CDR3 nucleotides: TGTGCCAGCAGCTTAGCAGGGTGGGGAGAGACCCAGTACTTC. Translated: CASSLAGWGETQYF.

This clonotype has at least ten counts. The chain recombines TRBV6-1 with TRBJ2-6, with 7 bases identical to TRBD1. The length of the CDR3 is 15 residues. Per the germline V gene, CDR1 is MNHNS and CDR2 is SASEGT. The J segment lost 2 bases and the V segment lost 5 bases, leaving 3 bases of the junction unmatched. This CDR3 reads CASSLTGAGANVLTF. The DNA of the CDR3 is TGTGCCAGCAGTCTAACAGGGGCTGGGGCCAACGTCCTGACTTTC.

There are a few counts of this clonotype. The CDR3 here is CASSPSGTDYNEQFF. In nucleotides, the CDR3 is TGTGCCAGCAGTCCTTCCGGGACAGACTACAATGAGCAGTTCTTC. This chain links TRBV6-5 with TRBJ2-1; 7 bases map to TRBD1. Trimming at V came to 5 bases and at J to 3 bases, leaving 7 bases not matched to a gene. Germline lookup yields CDR1 MNHEY and CDR2 SVGAGI. This CDR3 is built from 15 residues.